What follows are 32 T cell receptor beta chains derived from one specimen sequenced in a study of blood T cells in healthy people across ages. Next came a second PCR, run for about 6 to 11 cycles, which used a sample-barcoded 5' primer along with a J-beta primer mix. TCRdb processed the 5' RACE reads anew with MiXCR; each CDR3 protein has one entry. The table shows approximately 800,000 distinct CDR3 sequences, with about 45% occurring only once. The sequenced material came from blood. The source is a man of 80 years or more in good health.

The CDR3 DNA reads as TGTGCCAGCTCACCTGGGACTAGCGGGAGAACCTACGAGCAGTACTTC. Translated, it gives CASSPGTSGRTYEQYF. This rearrangement joins TRBV18 to TRBJ2-7; 14 bases agree with TRBD2. J was trimmed by 2 bases and V by 3 bases; bases with no gene match: 3. Germline V gene sequence: CDR1 KGHSH, CDR2 LQKENI. The CDR3 extends over 16 amino acids.

V is TRBV30 and J is TRBJ2-1; 7 positions agree with TRBD2. Germline-derived CDR1 and CDR2 are GTSNPN and SVGIG (reference sequence). The CDR3 sequence is 15 residues long. Trimming at V came to 0 bases and at J to 6 bases, leaving 8 bases not matched to a gene. The CDR3 nucleotides are TGTGCCTGGAGTGTAAGAGCGGGAAGGAGCAATGAGCAGTTCTTC. Protein: CAWSVRAGRSNEQFF.

This clonotype was counted only a few times. This chain connects TRBV24-1 to TRBJ2-1; 7 bases fit TRBD2. Losses at the gene ends were 4 bases for V and 5 bases for J; bases not matched to a gene: 10. The germline V gene has CDR1 KGHDR and CDR2 SFDVKD. The CDR3 length is 16 residues. CDR3 residues: CATSEKGRGENNEQFF. The CDR3 DNA follows: TGTGCCACCAGTGAAAAAGGGAGGGGAGAAAACAATGAGCAGTTCTTC.

In its sample, this clonotype was seen many times. The V and J genes are TRBV2 and TRBJ2-5; D might be TRBD1 (6 bases). The germline V and J ends were trimmed by 6 bases and 4 bases, with 12 bases remaining between them. The CDR3 extends over 13 amino acids. The germline gives CDR1 SNHLY, CDR2 FYNNEI. CDR3 coding DNA: TGTGCCAGCAGCCCCGACAGGTCAGAGACCCAGTACTTC. This translates into CASSPDRSETQYF.

The chain has TRBV24-1 and TRBJ2-2; D is unresolved. The CDR3 covers 12 residues. From germline, CDR1 is KGHDR and CDR2 SFDVKD. The V and J ends lost 8 bases and 5 bases respectively, with 8 bases between them. CDR3 amino acids: CATNAGTGELFF. CDR3 nucleotides: TGTGCCACCAATGCAGGTACCGGGGAGCTGTTTTTT.

This clonotype is a singleton in its sample. The chain couples TRBV7-2 to TRBJ2-1, with a possible D match to TRBD2 (6 bases). The CDR3 is made up of 15 amino acids. V lost 0 bases and J 6 bases, leaving 12 bases between the germline ends. The germline CDR1 and CDR2 sequences are SGHTA and FQGNSA. The chain's CDR3 is CASSLAGGYGNEQFF. DNA of the CDR3: TGTGCCAGCAGCTTAGCGGGAGGATATGGCAATGAGCAGTTCTTC.

This clonotype was counted a few times. This chain connects TRBV14 to TRBJ2-6; D is undetermined. V shed 4 bases and J shed 2 bases, with 6 bases lying between them. Germline assignment: CDR1 SGHDN and CDR2 FVKESK. The CDR3 runs to 14 residues. The CDR3 sequence: CASSRSAGANVLTF. CDR3 nucleotide sequence: TGTGCCAGCAGCCGAAGTGCTGGGGCCAACGTCCTGACTTTC.

The chain has TRBV11-1 and TRBJ2-2; TRBD1 is a possible D gene (6 bases). Germline CDR1 is SGHAT and CDR2 is FQDESV (reference sequence). Trimming removed 5 bases at V and 4 bases at J, with 11 bases between. The length of the CDR3 is 14 residues. CDR3 DNA sequence: TGTGCCAGCAGCCCCCGCAGGGGCACCGGGGAGCTGTTTTTT. Its translation is CASSPRRGTGELFF.

This chain connects TRBV7-2 to TRBJ2-7, with D maybe TRBD2 (6 bases). This CDR3 comprises 15 residues. CDR1 is SGHTA, CDR2 FQGNSA, per germline. Deletions cut 5 bases from V and 3 bases from J, with 17 bases between. The CDR3 region is CASSGLSSVFYEQYF. Written as DNA, the CDR3 is TGTGCCAGCAGCGGGCTGTCTAGCGTCTTCTACGAGCAGTACTTC.

In its sample, this clonotype was seen a few times. The chain employs TRBV6-2 or TRBV6-3 and TRBJ2-3; TRBD2 might be the D (6 bases). This CDR3 region has 21 residues. V was cut by 8 bases and J by 0 bases, with 33 bases left in between. Germline V gene sequence: CDR1 MNHEY, CDR2 SVGEGT. The CDR3 is CASARRGTGGSASGSTDTQYF. The CDR3 DNA follows: TGTGCCAGCGCCCGACGGGGGACTGGAGGGAGCGCCTCGGGAAGCACAGATACGCAGTATTTT.

The genes are TRBV3-1 and TRBJ2-1; 7 nucleotides align to TRBD2. J lost 15 bases, V lost 1 base, and 9 bases had no gene match. The germline gives CDR1 LGHDT, CDR2 YNNKEL (reference sequence). There are 13 residues in the CDR3. Here the CDR3 reads CASSQVNGGRGFF. The CDR3, as DNA: TGTGCCAGCAGCCAAGTGAATGGCGGGAGAGGGTTCTTC.

J is TRBJ2-1 and V is TRBV12-3 or TRBV12-4; TRBD1 is a possible D gene (7 bases). This CDR3 has 15 amino acids. Trimming cost V 7 bases and J 1 base, with 14 bases left between them. CDR3 protein: CASNAAGGSYNEQFF. CDR3 nucleotides: TGTGCCAGCAACGCGGCAGGGGGGTCCTACAATGAGCAGTTCTTC.

This clonotype was recorded many times. The chain joins TRBV29-1 to TRBJ2-4; no clear D gene. Germline values: CDR1 SQVTM, CDR2 ANQGSEA. The CDR3 contains 12 residues. V was cut by 7 bases and J by 0 bases, with 7 bases left in between. The CDR3 loop is CSAEVAKNIQYF. CDR3 nucleotide sequence: TGCAGCGCGGAAGTAGCCAAAAACATTCAGTACTTC.

In its sample, this clonotype was seen a few times. The chain uses TRBV29-1 and TRBJ2-5; D could derive from TRBD1 or TRBD2 (6 bases each). This CDR3 has 12 amino acids. V was shortened by 6 bases and J by 4 bases, with 12 bases between the two germline ends. Per the germline V gene, CDR1 is SQVTM and CDR2 is ANQGSEA. CDR3 loop: CSVQGGAETQYF. CDR3 nucleotides: TGCAGCGTACAGGGAGGCGCAGAGACCCAGTACTTC. The full variable domain, completed using reference TRBV29-1 and TRBJ2-5, is SAVISQKPSRDICQRGTSLTIQCQVDSQVTMMFWYRQQPGQSLTLIATANQGSEATYESGFVIDKFPISRPNLTFSTLTVSNMSPEDSSIYLCSVQGGAETQYFGPGTRLLVL.

Only one count was recorded for this clonotype. The chain joins TRBV28 to TRBJ2-1; 13 bases are a match to TRBD2. This CDR3 comprises 15 residues. V lost 6 bases to trimming and J lost 8 bases; unmatched junction nucleotides: 7. Per the germline V gene, CDR1 is MDHEN and CDR2 is SYDVKM. The CDR3 is CASRVLAGGFDEQFF. The CDR3 coding sequence is TGTGCCAGCAGAGTACTAGCGGGAGGGTTTGATGAGCAGTTCTTC.

The genes are TRBV7-2 and TRBJ2-1; D remains unclear. The V gene's germline CDR1 is SGHTA and CDR2 FQGNSA. Trimming cost V 1 base and J 15 bases, with 28 bases left between them. This CDR3 contains 17 residues. For the CDR3, the DNA is TGTGCCAGCAGCTTAGGAGTGGGCCATGCAAGGGTAGACGGCAGGTTCTTC. It codes for CASSLGVGHARVDGRFF.

CDR3 sequence: CASSLVLAGGPLSSYEQYF. In DNA, the CDR3 is TGCGCCAGCAGCCTCGTCCTAGCGGGAGGACCCTTGAGCTCCTACGAGCAGTACTTC. The chain uses TRBV5-1 and TRBJ2-7, with 11 bases aligning to TRBD2. The CDR3 runs 19 residues. CDR1 and CDR2 (germline): SGHRS, YFSETQ. V dropped 4 bases and J dropped 0; count of bases not matched to a gene: 15.

The rearrangement links TRBV6-1 to TRBJ1-3; D gene uncertain. V lost 2 bases, J lost 4 bases, and 6 bases lay in between. Germline CDR1 MNHNS, CDR2 SASEGT. The CDR3 spans 13 residues. The DNA of the CDR3 is TGTGCCAGCAGTGAAATCGAGGGAAACACCATATATTTT. Residues: CASSEIEGNTIYF.

This clonotype is a singleton in its sample. The J gene is TRBJ1-2, the V gene TRBV6-1; D unresolved. CDR3 size: 14 residues. Trimming pared 5 bases from V and 3 bases from J, leaving 13 bases between. CDR1 and CDR2 (germline): MNHNS, SASEGT. CDR3 DNA: TGTGCCAGCAGTAAAGACCGGGGATACTATGGCTACACCTTC. It codes for CASSKDRGYYGYTF.

The V gene is TRBV12-3 or TRBV12-4, the J gene TRBJ1-2, with no clear D. V lost 5 bases, J lost 8 bases, and 15 bases lay in between. The CDR3 consists of 13 residues. CDR3 DNA: TGTGCCAGCAGTGACGGAACCTATGCGGGCTACACCTTC. Translating it yields CASSDGTYAGYTF.

The V call is TRBV7-9, the J call TRBJ2-3; no reliable D call. Deletions cut 2 bases from V and 2 bases from J, with 14 bases between. The CDR3 contains 16 residues. CDR1 is SEHNR and CDR2 is FQNEAQ in the germline V gene (reference sequence). The CDR3: CASSLLAPPLTDTQYF. DNA for the CDR3: TGTGCCAGCAGCTTATTAGCACCTCCGCTCACAGATACGCAGTATTTT.

The chain carries TRBV7-2 and TRBJ2-3, with 8 bases lining up with TRBD2. V was clipped by 5 bases and J by 6 bases; unmatched bases: 13. In germline, CDR1 is SGHTA, CDR2 FQGNSA. The CDR3 spans 16 residues. The CDR3 sequence: CASSPQASGRTDTQYF. The CDR3 bases are TGTGCCAGCAGCCCCCAGGCCAGCGGGAGAACGGATACGCAGTATTTT.

CDR3 loop: CSAEDGDYGYTF. CDR3 nucleotide sequence: TGCAGCGCCGAGGACGGAGACTATGGCTACACCTTC. The genes are TRBV29-1 and TRBJ1-2; D is uncertain. The CDR3 is 12 residues long. Per germline, CDR1 SQVTM and CDR2 ANQGSEA. V was trimmed by 7 bases and J by 3 bases, leaving 12 bases between them.

This chain joins TRBV12-3 or TRBV12-4 and TRBJ2-1; D is perhaps TRBD1 (5 bases). The assigned J gene may be wrong: the sequence end matches TRBJ2-7 better. The CDR3 extends over 15 amino acids. CDR3 loop: CASSLGGNSYNEQYF. The DNA for the CDR3 is TGTGCCAGCAGTTTAGGGGGCAATTCATACAATGAGCAGTACTTC.

This clonotype was seen just once. The chain uses TRBV6-1 and TRBJ2-5; TRBD1 matches 9 bases. The CDR3 sequence is 15 residues long. The germline V gene has CDR1 MNHNS and CDR2 SASEGT. Trimming cost V 8 bases and J 5 bases; bases outside gene matches: 12. CDR3 nucleotide sequence: TGTGCCAGCGGAACGACAGGGGGAAGTAAGGAGACCCAGTACTTC. This encodes CASGTTGGSKETQYF.

The chain links TRBV28 to TRBJ2-5; unclear D gene. The CDR3 is made up of 12 amino acids. Germline loops: CDR1 MDHEN, CDR2 SYDVKM. V was shortened by 5 bases and J by 7 bases, with 11 bases between the two germline ends. DNA of the CDR3: TGTGCCAGCAGTCTTATCGCCTCGACCCAGTACTTC. It specifies CASSLIASTQYF.

Note on this clonotype: Compared with germline, one end of the junction differs, possibly owing to a read error. The chain combines TRBV10-2 with TRBJ2-3; D gene uncertain. Germline CDR1 and CDR2: WSHSY and SAAADI. The CDR3 covers 13 residues. The CDR3 protein is CASSTHSTDTLYF. The DNA of the CDR3 is TGCGCCAGCAGTACCCACAGCACAGATACGCTGTATTTT.

This chain uses TRBV4-3 with TRBJ2-3; perhaps TRBD2 as D (5 bases). The CDR3 sequence is 17 residues long. The germline V gene encodes CDR1 LGHNA and CDR2 YSLEER. Trimming cost V 3 bases and J 6 bases, with 22 bases left between them. The CDR3 DNA reads TGCGCCAGCAGCCATTTTCCCGCGGAGGAGAGTGAGGATACGCAGTATTTT. Encoded protein: CASSHFPAEESEDTQYF.

The rearrangement joins TRBV7-2 to TRBJ1-2; D gene unclear. Germline values: CDR1 SGHTA, CDR2 FQGNSA. The CDR3 consists of 14 residues. With 0 bases removed from V and 6 bases from J, the gap between germline ends came to 11 bases. CDR3 amino acids: CASSLAWAVNGYTF. The CDR3 region has the DNA TGTGCCAGCAGCTTAGCTTGGGCAGTCAATGGCTACACCTTC.

The chain is built from TRBV14 and TRBJ2-7, with 8 bases aligning to TRBD2. CDR1 SGHDN and CDR2 FVKESK come from the germline V gene. Losses at the gene ends were 1 base for V and 5 bases for J; bases not matched to a gene: 7. This CDR3 is built from 15 residues. DNA of the CDR3: TGTGCCAGCAGCCAAGCCCGGGGGGGGTTAAACGAGCAGTACTTC. Protein product: CASSQARGGLNEQYF.

The chain recombines TRBV13 with TRBJ2-7, with D maybe TRBD1 (6 bases). The CDR3 has 15 residues. Trimming removed 5 bases from V and 0 bases from J, with 14 bases in between. Germline assignment: CDR1 PRHDT and CDR2 FYEKMQ (reference sequence). The CDR3 DNA reads as TGTGCCAGCAGCCCCCAGGGGCGCCCCTCCTACGAGCAGTACTTC. The encoded protein is CASSPQGRPSYEQYF.

The table lists this clonotype with a few counts. The rearrangement uses TRBV11-2 and TRBJ2-3; no reliable D call. Trimming shortened V by 5 bases and J by 0 bases, and 9 bases separated the two germline ends. Germline V CDR1 and CDR2: SGHAT, FQNNGV. The CDR3 is 14 amino acids. CDR3 nucleotides: TGTGCCAGCAGCCCCGTGGGCAGCACAGATACGCAGTATTTT. The encoded protein is CASSPVGSTDTQYF.